These 19 T cell receptor beta chains came from one sample sequenced in a study of pediatric ulcerative colitis (dated by TCRdb to between 2018 and 2020). Library method: the immunoSEQ multiplex PCR assay. The clones in this table, taken by TCRdb from immuneACCESS, are in-frame only. Not every clone is retained; where verified, under half of the shortfall comes from an unresolved V gene, and the cause of the rest is unknown. This sample gives roughly 70,000 clones in total; approximately 87% of them show up just once. The ten most abundant clones make up roughly 3% of the sample. Sequenced sample: blood. Receptors were obtained from a boy younger than 18 with severe ulcerative colitis.

The CDR3 reads CASSQEPAGRLFF. CDR3 nucleotide sequence: TGTGCCAGCAGCCAAGAACCGGCGGGAAGGCTGTTCTTC. This sequence joins TRBV4-2 and TRBJ2-1, with D perhaps matching TRBD2 (6 bases). The CDR3 loop spans 13 amino acids. The germline CDR1 and CDR2 sequences are LGHNA and YNFKEQ. V shed 0 bases and J shed 15 bases, with 15 bases lying between them.

This CDR3 reads CASSGSLAGGTDTQYF. CDR3 DNA sequence: TGTGCCAGCAGCGGTTCCCTAGCGGGAGGTACAGATACGCAGTATTTT. The V and J genes are TRBV5-6 and TRBJ2-3; TRBD2 agrees at 11 bases. This CDR3 has 16 amino acids. Germline V CDR1 and CDR2: SGHDT, YYEEEE. The J segment lost 3 bases and the V segment lost 4 bases, leaving 7 bases of the junction unmatched.

This clone was recorded only once. V and J are TRBV29-1 and TRBJ1-5, with 8 nucleotides matching TRBD1. CDR3 length: 13 residues. Germline V gives CDR1 SQVTM, CDR2 ANQGSEA. V gave up 6 bases and J gave up 5 bases; unmatched junction bases: 6. The CDR3, as DNA: TGCAGCGTCTTCTCAGGGGGCGATCAGCCCCAGCATTTT. The encoded protein is CSVFSGGDQPQHF. Filled out from reference TRBV29-1 and TRBJ1-5, the complete variable domain reads SAVISQKPSRDICQRGTSLTIQCQVDSQVTMMFWYRQQPGQSLTLIATANQGSEATYESGFVIDKFPISRPNLTFSTLTVSNMSPEDSSIYLCSVFSGGDQPQHFGDGTRLSIL.

The rearrangement joins TRBV4-2 to TRBJ2-7; D might be TRBD2 (5 bases). Germline CDR1 and CDR2: LGHNA and YNFKEQ. The CDR3 is 15 amino acids. V lost 5 bases and J 0 bases, leaving 14 bases between the germline ends. CDR3 amino acids: CASSTPGLHSYEQYF. The CDR3 region has the DNA TGTGCCAGCAGCACCCCCGGACTGCACTCCTACGAGCAGTACTTC.

This sequence joins TRBV28 and TRBJ2-2, with 7 bases matching TRBD1. Germline CDR1 is MDHEN and CDR2 is SYDVKM. Losses at the gene ends were 2 bases for V and 6 bases for J; bases not matched to a gene: 6. CDR3 size: 15 residues. The DNA of the CDR3 is TGTGCCAGCAGTTTAAGTGACAGGGTTCCCGGGGAGCTGTTTTTT. Translated, it gives CASSLSDRVPGELFF.

The chain couples TRBV28 to TRBJ2-7; perhaps TRBD2 as D (5 bases). Between the trimmed V and J ends, which lost 8 bases and 0 bases, there was a span of 14 bases. Germline values: CDR1 MDHEN, CDR2 SYDVKM. This CDR3 region has 14 residues. CDR3 amino acids: CASRTPTSSYEQYF. In DNA form, the CDR3 reads TGTGCCAGCCGGACTCCAACCAGCTCCTACGAGCAGTACTTC.

The chain carries TRBV5-6 and TRBJ2-7, with 8 bases aligning to TRBD1. This CDR3 is 14 amino acids long. V lost 4 bases and J lost 5; bases outside the gene matches: 8. Looked up from germline, CDR1 is SGHDT and CDR2 is YYEEEE. The CDR3 region is CASSTYRGEDEQYF. The CDR3 DNA is TGTGCCAGCAGCACTTACAGGGGGGAGGACGAGCAGTACTTC.

The chain is built from TRBV6-6 and TRBJ1-5, with D unclear. This CDR3 comprises 14 residues. The V gene's germline CDR1 is MNHNY and CDR2 SVGAGI (reference sequence). The germline V and J ends were trimmed by 2 bases and 6 bases, with 11 bases remaining between them. The CDR3 DNA reads TGTGCCAGCAGTTACATCGCGAGTGGTCAGCCCCAGCATTTT. Translated: CASSYIASGQPQHF.

J is TRBJ2-5 and V is TRBV19; D is ambiguous. V dropped 3 bases and J dropped 0 bases, with 14 bases sitting between them. The CDR3 length is 16 residues. Germline CDR1 reads LNHDA; CDR2 reads SQIVND (reference sequence). CDR3 sequence reads: CASSIARTHNQETQYF. CDR3 DNA: TGTGCCAGTAGTATCGCCCGGACGCACAACCAAGAGACCCAGTACTTC.

The chain joins TRBV19 to TRBJ2-7, with TRBD2 matching 13 bases. This CDR3 spans 19 amino acids. Germline V gene lookup returns CDR1 LNHDA and CDR2 SQIVND (reference sequence). Trimming at V came to 6 bases and at J to 4 bases, leaving 18 bases not matched to a gene. The CDR3 DNA is TGTGCCAGTAGCCAAAGGTTGGGGACTAGCGGGAAACCCGCGTACGAGCAGTACTTC. It encodes CASSQRLGTSGKPAYEQYF.

The chain uses TRBV2 and TRBJ1-2, with unresolved D. This CDR3 comprises 14 residues. Deletions cut 3 bases from V and 5 bases from J, with 13 bases between. Germline V gene lookup returns CDR1 SNHLY and CDR2 FYNNEI. CDR3 sequence: CASSDGRLGYGYTF. Here the CDR3 DNA reads TGTGCCAGCAGTGACGGCAGGCTCGGTTATGGCTACACCTTC.

The V call is TRBV29-1, the J call TRBJ1-2; possible D gene TRBD1, 5 bases. This CDR3 comprises 13 residues. Trimming removed 1 base from V and 4 bases from J, with 10 bases in between. CDR1 is SQVTM and CDR2 is ANQGSEA in the germline V gene. The CDR3 DNA reads TGCAGCGTTGAAGGGGGCGGGAGCTATGGCTACACCTTC. Amino acid sequence: CSVEGGGSYGYTF.

The J gene is TRBJ2-1, the V gene TRBV30; tentatively, D is TRBD1 (6 bases). The germline V gene has CDR1 GTSNPN and CDR2 SVGIG (reference sequence). The CDR3 has 13 residues. V lost 0 bases and J lost 6, with 9 bases in between. Here the CDR3 reads CAWSVGQRNEQFF. CDR3 in DNA: TGTGCCTGGAGTGTAGGACAGCGCAATGAGCAGTTCTTC.

This clone has a handful of counts. CDR3 sequence reads: CSVPKGQGTEAFF. CDR3 nucleotides: TGCAGCGTCCCCAAAGGACAGGGCACTGAAGCTTTCTTT. The rearrangement links TRBV29-1 to TRBJ1-1; 8 nucleotides agree with TRBD1. The V segment lost 6 bases and the J segment 4 bases; nucleotides outside the gene matches: 7. The germline CDR1 and CDR2 sequences are SQVTM and ANQGSEA. The CDR3 totals 13 residues.

This sequence joins TRBV7-9 and TRBJ1-2; 10 bases are shared with TRBD1. V was clipped by 1 base and J by 5 bases; unmatched bases: 4. Per germline, CDR1 SEHNR and CDR2 FQNEAQ (reference sequence). The CDR3 runs to 15 residues. CDR3 sequence: CASSLEDRGRYGYTF. In DNA, the CDR3 is TGTGCCAGCAGCTTAGAGGACAGGGGGAGATATGGCTACACCTTC.

The J gene is TRBJ2-7, the V gene TRBV5-6, with D possibly being TRBD2 (5 bases). With 4 bases removed from V and 2 bases from J, the gap between germline ends came to 13 bases. The CDR3 is 14 residues long. Germline lookup yields CDR1 SGHDT and CDR2 YYEEEE. Here the CDR3 DNA reads TGTGCCAGCAGCCAAAGTCCGGGGACCTACGAGCAGTACTTC. Its protein product is CASSQSPGTYEQYF. Full variable domain (remainder filled in from reference TRBV5-6 and TRBJ2-7): DAGVTQSPTHLIKTRGQQVTLRCSPKSGHDTVSWYQQALGQGPQFIFQYYEEEERQRGNFPDRFSGHQFPNYSSELNVNALLLGDSALYLCASSQSPGTYEQYFGPGTRLTVT.

The rearrangement joins TRBV30 to TRBJ2-1; the D call may be TRBD1 or TRBD2 (5 bases each). Deletions cut 1 base from V and 2 bases from J, with 9 bases between. The length of the CDR3 is 14 residues. Germline CDR1 reads GTSNPN; CDR2 reads SVGIG (reference sequence). The chain's CDR3 is CAWSEGTAYNEQFF. In DNA, the CDR3 is TGTGCCTGGAGTGAAGGGACGGCCTACAATGAGCAGTTCTTC.

This clone was detected only once. The gene calls are TRBV2 and TRBJ2-6, with TRBD2 as a possible D gene (6 bases). This CDR3 region has 17 residues. V was clipped by 3 bases and J by 2 bases, with 14 bases between them. Germline assignment: CDR1 SNHLY and CDR2 FYNNEI. The CDR3 coding sequence is TGTGCCAGCAGTGAGCGGGGCAGGGCGGCTGGGGCCAACGTCCTGACTTTC. As protein: CASSERGRAAGANVLTF.

This clone appeared once. The chain links TRBV29-1 to TRBJ2-1; a possible D gene is TRBD1 (6 bases). The CDR3 is 11 residues long. Between the trimmed V and J ends, which lost 6 bases and 7 bases, there was a span of 10 bases. Germline V CDR1 and CDR2: SQVTM, ANQGSEA. The CDR3 nucleotides read TGCAGCGTAGCAGGGGTAAATGAGCAGTTCTTC. Its translation: CSVAGVNEQFF.